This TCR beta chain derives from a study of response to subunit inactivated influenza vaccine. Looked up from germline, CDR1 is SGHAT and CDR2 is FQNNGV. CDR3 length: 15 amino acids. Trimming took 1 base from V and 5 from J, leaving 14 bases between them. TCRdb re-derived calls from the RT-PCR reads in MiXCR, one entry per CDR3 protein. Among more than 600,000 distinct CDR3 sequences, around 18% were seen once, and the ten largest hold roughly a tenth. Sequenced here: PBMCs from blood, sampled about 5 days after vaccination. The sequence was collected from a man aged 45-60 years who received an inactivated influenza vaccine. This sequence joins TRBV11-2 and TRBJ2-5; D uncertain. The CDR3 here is CASSLVVQIYETQYF. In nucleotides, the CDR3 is TGTGCCAGCAGCTTAGTAGTCCAGATCTACGAGACCCAGTACTTC.